This entry features one TCR beta chain sequence. This sample was taken from a study of blood T cells in healthy people across ages. Alongside a J-beta primer mix, a sample-barcoded 5' primer served in a second PCR lasting roughly 6 to 11 cycles. TCRdb re-analysed the 5' RACE reads in MiXCR, keeping a single row per CDR3 protein. The sample holds about 670,000 distinct CDR3 sequences, 52% seen once. V was shortened by 1 base and J by 2 bases, with 15 bases between the two germline ends. Germline V gene data show CDR1 as LNHNV and CDR2 as YYDKDF (reference sequence). The CDR3 is 16 amino acids. The sample was blood. This TCR was sampled from a woman older than 75 in good health. V usage is TRBV15 and J usage is TRBJ2-7; D is unclear. CDR3 sequence reads: CATSRVGPDLPYEQYF. CDR3 nucleotide sequence: TGTGCCACCAGCAGAGTCGGGCCCGATCTACCCTACGAGCAGTACTTC.